This is a list of T cell receptor beta chains from one sample in a study of T cell responses to AZD1222 COVID-19 vaccine. Sequenced by immunoSEQ multiplex PCR; TCRdb stores in-frame clones only, minus some. The sample shows some 140,000 clones, around 90% of them seen only once. Sequencing was performed on peripheral blood, taken 28 days after the second AZD1222 dose. The receptor set was obtained from an adult who received the AZD1222 COVID-19 vaccine. Both conserved end residues are part of each CDR3. D genes are given only for firm matches. The size field is filled for only some rows; it gives once, few, many or a size class.

v_gene,len,j_gene,abundance,d_gene,CDR3nt,CDR3aa
TRBV11-1,15,TRBJ2-1,-,TRBD2,TGTGCCAGCAGCAAGGGACTAGCGGAGCTAGGTGAGCAGTTCTTC,CASSKGLAELGEQFF
TRBV7-7,16,TRBJ2-2,-,TRBD2,TGTGCCAGCAGCCCGAGCGGGAGGGTACGGACCGGGGAGCTGTTTTTT,CASSPSGRVRTGELFF
TRBV7-9,13,TRBJ1-6,-,-,TGTGCCAGCAGCGGCGAGGGGAATTCACCCCTCCACTTT,CASSGEGNSPLHF
TRBV6-5,13,TRBJ1-2,-,-,TGTGCCAGCAGTTACCATAGGGGGGAGGGCTACACCTTC,CASSYHRGEGYTF
TRBV7-8,13,TRBJ1-5,once,-,TGTGCCAGCAGCCTAAACAGGGATCAGCCCCAGCATTTT,CASSLNRDQPQHF
TRBV25-1,16,TRBJ1-4,-,-,TGTGCCAGCAGTAAGGGACGGACTCCCGCTAATGAAAAACTGTTTTTT,CASSKGRTPANEKLFF
TRBV29-1,15,TRBJ2-1,-,TRBD2,TGCAGCGTTTCCGGGACTAGCGCGAAATACAATGAGCAGTTCTTC,CSVSGTSAKYNEQFF
TRBV18,14,TRBJ2-7,-,-,TGTGCCAGCTCACCCGGGGCCGAGGGGAGCAGGCAGTACTTC,CASSPGAEGSRQYF
TRBV4-2,15,TRBJ1-1,once,-,TGTGCCAGCAGCCATAGTTTCCAGACGAACACTGAAGCTTTCTTT,CASSHSFQTNTEAFF
TRBV19,16,TRBJ2-3,-,TRBD2,TGTGCCAGTAGGTCGGTAGCGGGGGCCGGCGAAGATACGCAGTATTTT,CASRSVAGAGEDTQYF
TRBV28,15,TRBJ1-4,-,-,TGTGCCAGCAGCCCCGCGGGGCAGGGTGATGAAAAACTGTTTTTT,CASSPAGQGDEKLFF
TRBV11-3,13,TRBJ1-6,-,TRBD1,TGTGCCACCGCCGGGACAGATAATTCACCCCTCCACTTT,CATAGTDNSPLHF
TRBV28,14,TRBJ2-1,-,-,TGTGCCAGCAGTTTAGGAACAGCTTCCCATGAGCAGTTCTTC,CASSLGTASHEQFF
TRBV6-1,14,TRBJ2-2,once,-,TGTGCCAGCACCTCGCAGGGGACGACCGGGGAGCTGTTTTTT,CASTSQGTTGELFF
TRBV5-5,18,TRBJ1-1,-,TRBD1,TGTGCCAGCAGCGCATGGCCGGGACAGGGGGGCGGTTCCACTGAAGCTTTCTTT,CASSAWPGQGGGSTEAFF
TRBV19,15,TRBJ1-2,-,-,TGTGCCAGTAGTATAAAGGCCCCAGTGAGGTATGGCTACACCTTC,CASSIKAPVRYGYTF
TRBV28,16,TRBJ1-1,-,-,TGTGCCAGCAGCCAAAGCAGGGTCACAATGAACACTGAAGCTTTCTTT,CASSQSRVTMNTEAFF
TRBV5-1,15,TRBJ1-2,-,-,TGCGCCAGCAGCTTGGGGGGGTTAGCCAACTATGGCTACACCTTC,CASSLGGLANYGYTF
TRBV11-3,14,TRBJ2-7,-,-,TGTGCCAGCAGTTCTCGGTGGGGGACGGACGAGCAGTACTTC,CASSSRWGTDEQYF
TRBV10-3,12,TRBJ1-4,-,-,TGTGCCATCAGTGAGGCCGGTGAAAAACTGTTTTTT,CAISEAGEKLFF
TRBV5-1,14,TRBJ2-3,-,-,TGCGCCAGCAGCATACAACGGGCGGAAGATACGCAGTATTTT,CASSIQRAEDTQYF
TRBV19,14,TRBJ1-2,-,TRBD1,TGTGCCAGTAGCGCCGGGACAGGGGCCTTAGGCTACACCTTC,CASSAGTGALGYTF
TRBV27,14,TRBJ2-5,-,-,TGTGCCAGCAGTCCCTTGGGGATTCAAGAGACCCAGTACTTC,CASSPLGIQETQYF
TRBV12-3/TRBV12-4,13,TRBJ1-4,-,-,TGTGCCAGCAGTCCGACGGGGTCGAGAAAACTGTTTTTT,CASSPTGSRKLFF
TRBV12-3/TRBV12-4,13,TRBJ1-5,-,-,TGTGCCAGCAGTTTGGGGAGGGTTCAGCCCCAGCATTTT,CASSLGRVQPQHF
TRBV6-5,15,TRBJ2-3,-,-,TGTGCCAGCAGTTTAGAGGGGCCCTCTCCTCATACGCAGTATTTT,CASSLEGPSPHTQYF
TRBV5-1,15,TRBJ2-7,-,TRBD1,TGCGCCAGCAGCTTGCATGGACAGGCCCGCTACGAGCAGTACTTC,CASSLHGQARYEQYF
TRBV5-1,15,TRBJ2-2,-,TRBD1,TGCGCCAGCAGCTTCGGACAGGGCAGCACCGGGGAGCTGTTTTTT,CASSFGQGSTGELFF
TRBV11-2,15,TRBJ2-1,-,-,TGTGCCAGCAGCTTAGAGGGGGGCATCGCCAATGAGCAGTTCTTC,CASSLEGGIANEQFF
TRBV10-3,12,TRBJ2-7,-,-,TGTGCCATCAGTGAGTCTCGGGACGAGCAGTACTTC,CAISESRDEQYF
TRBV9,15,TRBJ1-1,once,-,TGTGCCAGCAGCAGCCGGGGGCCGAGGAACACTGAAGCTTTCTTT,CASSSRGPRNTEAFF
TRBV6-2/TRBV6-3,15,TRBJ1-1,-,-,TGTGCCAGCAGTTATGGTCAAGAGGGGAACACTGAAGCTTTCTTT,CASSYGQEGNTEAFF
TRBV30,15,TRBJ1-2,-,TRBD1,TGTGCCTGGAGTGGAGGGACAGGGGGATACTATGGCTACACCTTC,CAWSGGTGGYYGYTF
TRBV30,13,TRBJ1-5,few,-,TGTGCCTGGAATGGGGGGGGAGATCAGCCCCAGCATTTT,CAWNGGGDQPQHF
TRBV27,16,TRBJ1-6,-,-,TGTGCCAGCAGTTTATGGGCTTCAGGGCCTAATTCACCCCTCCACTTT,CASSLWASGPNSPLHF
TRBV10-3,15,TRBJ1-4,-,-,TGTGCCATCAGTGAGTCGACGGGAACTAATGAAAAACTGTTTTTT,CAISESTGTNEKLFF
TRBV29-1,15,TRBJ2-1,-,-,TGCAGCGTCGCCAAAGGGGGTGGGGCCTACAATGAGCAGTTCTTC,CSVAKGGGAYNEQFF
TRBV9,16,TRBJ2-3,once,TRBD2,TGTGCCAGCAGCGTGGGGACTAGCGGATACACAGATACGCAGTATTTT,CASSVGTSGYTDTQYF
TRBV6-1,14,TRBJ1-2,few,TRBD1,TGTGCCAGCAGTGAAGGGGGACAGGGCTATGGCTACACCTTC,CASSEGGQGYGYTF
TRBV19,15,TRBJ2-6,-,-,TGTGCCAGTAGTCCCAACCGTTTTGGGGCCAACGTCCTGACTTTC,CASSPNRFGANVLTF
TRBV24-1,14,TRBJ1-2,-,-,TGTGCCACCAGTGATCTCAAAAAGGGCTATGGCTACACCTTC,CATSDLKKGYGYTF
TRBV20-1,13,TRBJ1-1,few,TRBD1,TGCAGTGCCAGTGGACAGGGACGCACTGAAGCTTTCTTT,CSASGQGRTEAFF
TRBV24-1,15,TRBJ2-5,-,TRBD2,TGTGCCACCAGTGATGCGACTAGCGGGGGGGAGACCCAGTACTTC,CATSDATSGGETQYF
TRBV28,12,TRBJ2-7,-,TRBD1,TGTGCCAGCAGTTTAAAAGGGACAGGGTTATACTTC,CASSLKGTGLYF
TRBV9,15,TRBJ1-1,-,-,TGTGCCAGCAGCGTAGGGGGGCTAGGGGACACTGAAGCTTTCTTT,CASSVGGLGDTEAFF
TRBV4-3,13,TRBJ1-5,-,-,TGCGCCAGCAGCCAAGATCGGGGGCAGCCCCAGCATTTT,CASSQDRGQPQHF
TRBV3-1/TRBV3-2,14,TRBJ1-3,-,-,TGTGCCAGCAGCCAAGAGGGTACTGGAAACACCATATATTTT,CASSQEGTGNTIYF
TRBV7-6,14,TRBJ1-2,-,-,TGTGCCAGCAGCCTCATGGACCAGGACTATGGCTACACCTTC,CASSLMDQDYGYTF
TRBV5-1,14,TRBJ1-1,-,TRBD1,TGCGCCAGCAGCGGACAGGGGCTGAACACTGAAGCTTTCTTT,CASSGQGLNTEAFF
TRBV5-4,16,TRBJ1-2,-,-,TGTGCCAGCAGCTTTGACAATGGCAGGGGCGCCTATGGCTACACCTTC,CASSFDNGRGAYGYTF
TRBV5-5,17,TRBJ1-1,-,TRBD1,TGTGCCAGCAGCCTGGACGTCGGGACAGCCTGGAACACTGAAGCTTTCTTT,CASSLDVGTAWNTEAFF
TRBV6-6,11,TRBJ1-2,-,-,TGTGCCAGCCGTTACAACTATGGCTACACCTTC,CASRYNYGYTF
TRBV2,18,TRBJ1-5,-,TRBD1,TGTGCCAGCAGCGTAGAGACAGGGGGCAGGTATAGCAATCAGCCCCAGCATTTT,CASSVETGGRYSNQPQHF